This is a list of T cell receptor beta chains from one sample in a study of T cell responses to AZD1222 COVID-19 vaccine. Here immunoSEQ multiplex PCR was the method, and the copy in TCRdb shows in-frame clones only, minus some. The sample contains roughly 110,000 clones, 80% to 95% of which appear only once. The material was peripheral blood, obtained 28 days after the second AZD1222 dose. Every receptor here comes from an adult who received the AZD1222 COVID-19 vaccine. Both conserved end residues are part of each CDR3. A D gene is named only where the DNA matches it firmly. Only part of the rows carry a size: once, few, many, or a class if the clone is expanded.

clone size	D gene	J gene	V gene	CDR3 DNA	CDR3 protein
.	TRBD1	TRBJ2-3	TRBV12-5	TGTGCTAGTGGTTTTGGACAGGGGGCAGATACGCAGTATTTT	CASGFGQGADTQYF
.	TRBD1	TRBJ1-5	TRBV4-1	TGCGCCAGCAGCCCAATGACAGGGGGCAGCCAGCCCCAGCATTTT	CASSPMTGGSQPQHF
.	TRBD1	TRBJ2-7	TRBV5-1	TGCGCCAGCAGCTCCCGGGACAGGGGGCCCTACGAGCAGTACTTC	CASSSRDRGPYEQYF
.	TRBD2	TRBJ2-7	TRBV5-1	TGCGCCAGCAGCTGGGGACTAGCGGGGGTAAACTACGAGCAGTACTTC	CASSWGLAGVNYEQYF
.	TRBD1	TRBJ1-1	TRBV6-5	TGTGCCAGCAGCCCCTCAGGGGGAGGTACTGAAGCTTTCTTT	CASSPSGGGTEAFF
once	TRBD1	TRBJ1-1	TRBV9	TGTGCCAGCAGCGGAGGGGGCTACGGCTTTGGCACTGAAGCTTTCTTT	CASSGGGYGFGTEAFF
.	TRBD2	TRBJ2-7	TRBV15	TGTGCCACCAGCAGAGACCGCCGGGCGGGGGGGCTGAACGAGCAGTACTTC	CATSRDRRAGGLNEQYF
.	.	TRBJ1-2	TRBV7-9	TGTGCCAGCAGCGTACGTGGGGAGAGCTATGGCTACACCTTC	CASSVRGESYGYTF
.	TRBD2	TRBJ2-1	TRBV7-7	TGTGCCAGCAGCTTAGGGGTTAGCGGGAGTATCTACAATGAGCAGTTCTTC	CASSLGVSGSIYNEQFF
once	.	TRBJ1-1	TRBV18	TGTGCCAGCTCACCACCGGCCCGGATGAACACTGAAGCTTTCTTT	CASSPPARMNTEAFF
.	.	TRBJ1-5	TRBV4-1	TGCGCCAGCAGCCAAGATCCGTACAGTAATCAGCCCCAGCATTTT	CASSQDPYSNQPQHF
.	.	TRBJ2-2	TRBV5-4	TGTGCCAGCAGCTCACTAGGGGGTAGGACTGGGGAGCTGTTTTTT	CASSSLGGRTGELFF
.	TRBD2	TRBJ2-5	TRBV10-3	TGTGCCATCAGTGGGCTAGCGGGAGAAGAGACCCAGTACTTC	CAISGLAGEETQYF
.	.	TRBJ1-1	TRBV11-3	TGTGCCAGCAGCTTAGGTACTGGTACGGAAGCTTTCTTT	CASSLGTGTEAFF
once	.	TRBJ2-4	TRBV4-3	TGCGCCAGCAGCCAAGATAGAGGGGATGACGGCATTCAGTACTTC	CASSQDRGDDGIQYF
.	.	TRBJ2-3	TRBV12-5	TGTGCTAGTGGTTTGGTAGAAAACTACCCAGATACGCAGTATTTT	CASGLVENYPDTQYF
.	TRBD2	TRBJ2-1	TRBV5-1	TGCGCCAGCAGCTCCCCGGGAGGCCACAATGAGCAGTTCTTC	CASSSPGGHNEQFF
once	TRBD2	TRBJ2-3	TRBV3-1/TRBV3-2	TGTGCCAGCAGCCCGCGGGGGGGCACAAGCACAGATACGCAGTATTTT	CASSPRGGTSTDTQYF
.	.	TRBJ1-1	TRBV2	TGTGCCAGCAGTGACTCTTGGAACACTGAAGCTTTCTTT	CASSDSWNTEAFF
.	.	TRBJ1-6	TRBV2	TGTGCCAGTCTACCCGAGACAGTTAATTCACCCCTCCACTTT	CASLPETVNSPLHF